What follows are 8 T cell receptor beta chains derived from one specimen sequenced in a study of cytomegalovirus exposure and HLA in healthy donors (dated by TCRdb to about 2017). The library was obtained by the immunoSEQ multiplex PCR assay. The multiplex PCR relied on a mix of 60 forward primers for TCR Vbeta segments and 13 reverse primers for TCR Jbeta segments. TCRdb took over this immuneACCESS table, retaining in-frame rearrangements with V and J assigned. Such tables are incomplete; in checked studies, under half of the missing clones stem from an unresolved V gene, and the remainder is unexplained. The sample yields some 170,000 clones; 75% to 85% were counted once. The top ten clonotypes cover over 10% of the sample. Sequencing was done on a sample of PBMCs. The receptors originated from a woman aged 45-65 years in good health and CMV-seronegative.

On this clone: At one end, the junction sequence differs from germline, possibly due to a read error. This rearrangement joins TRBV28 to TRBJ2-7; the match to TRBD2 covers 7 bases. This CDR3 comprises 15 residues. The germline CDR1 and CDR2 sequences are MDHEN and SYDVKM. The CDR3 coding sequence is TGTGCCGGCAGTCGGGCGGGAGAAAGGGCCTACGAGCAGTACTTC. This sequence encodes CAGSRAGERAYEQYF.

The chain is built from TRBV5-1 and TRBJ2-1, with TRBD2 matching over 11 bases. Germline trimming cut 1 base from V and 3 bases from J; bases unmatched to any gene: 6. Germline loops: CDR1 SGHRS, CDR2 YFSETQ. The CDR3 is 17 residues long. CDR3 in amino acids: CASSLIAGGSFYNEQFF. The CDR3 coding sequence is TGCGCCAGCAGCTTGATAGCGGGAGGGTCATTCTACAATGAGCAGTTCTTC. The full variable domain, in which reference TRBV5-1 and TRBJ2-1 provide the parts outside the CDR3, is KAGVTQTPRYLIKTRGQQVTLSCSPISGHRSVSWYQQTPGQGLQFLFEYFSETQRNKGNFPGRFSGRQFSNSRSEMNVSTLELGDSALYLCASSLIAGGSFYNEQFFGPGTRLTVL.

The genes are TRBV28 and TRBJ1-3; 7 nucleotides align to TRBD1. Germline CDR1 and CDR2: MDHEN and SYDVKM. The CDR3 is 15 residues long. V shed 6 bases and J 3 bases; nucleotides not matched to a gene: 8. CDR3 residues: CASRPPGGRGNTIYF. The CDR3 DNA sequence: TGTGCCAGCAGACCCCCAGGGGGTCGTGGAAACACCATATATTTT.

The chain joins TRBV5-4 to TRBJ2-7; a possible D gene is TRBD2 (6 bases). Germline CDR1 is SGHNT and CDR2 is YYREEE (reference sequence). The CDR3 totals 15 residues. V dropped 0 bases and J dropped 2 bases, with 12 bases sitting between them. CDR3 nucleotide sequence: TGTGCCAGCAGCTTGGGCGGGGTCGGGGCCTACGAGCAGTACTTC. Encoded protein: CASSLGGVGAYEQYF.

CDR3 loop: CASRASGPPYNEQFF. For the CDR3, the DNA is TGTGCCAGCAGGGCTAGCGGGCCTCCCTACAATGAGCAGTTCTTC. The genes are TRBV2 and TRBJ2-1; 8 bases match TRBD2. This CDR3 comprises 15 residues. CDR1 and CDR2 (germline): SNHLY, FYNNEI. The V and J ends lost 6 bases and 2 bases, in that order; junction bases with no gene match: 6.

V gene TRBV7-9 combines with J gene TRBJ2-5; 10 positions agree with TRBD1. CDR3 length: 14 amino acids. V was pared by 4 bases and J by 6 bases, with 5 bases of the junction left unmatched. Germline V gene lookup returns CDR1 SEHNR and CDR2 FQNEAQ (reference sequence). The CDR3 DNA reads TGTGCCAGCAGCTCGACAGGGGGCTGGAAGACCCAGTACTTC. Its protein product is CASSSTGGWKTQYF.

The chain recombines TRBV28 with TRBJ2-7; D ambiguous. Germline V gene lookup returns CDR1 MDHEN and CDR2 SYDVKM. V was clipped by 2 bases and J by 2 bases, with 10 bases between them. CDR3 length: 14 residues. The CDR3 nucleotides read TGTGCCAGCAGTTTACAGGTGCCCCCCTACGAGCAGTACTTC. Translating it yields CASSLQVPPYEQYF.

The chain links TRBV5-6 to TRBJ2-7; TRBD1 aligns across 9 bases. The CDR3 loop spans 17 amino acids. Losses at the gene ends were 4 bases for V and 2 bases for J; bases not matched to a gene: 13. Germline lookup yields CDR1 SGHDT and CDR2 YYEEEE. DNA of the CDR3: TGTGCCAGCAGCCCCGGACAGGGGAAGGGCCAAACCTACGAGCAGTACTTC. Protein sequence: CASSPGQGKGQTYEQYF.